A single sample gave rise to the 15 T cell receptor beta chains below, sequenced in a study of T cell repertoires in cytomegalovirus infection. TCRdb reprocessed the reads with MiXCR, giving one entry per CDR3 protein. The sample includes fewer than 200,000 distinct CDR3 sequences, roughly 21% seen only once; the top ten take more than 25%. Antigen specificity for these receptors is unknown. The sample was CD8+ T cells from cultured PBMCs, taken from culture after CMV antigen stimulation. These receptors came from a human donor in good health (CMV status not recorded). Some clones in this sample may be carry-over from other donors' samples.

This clonotype was seen a few times. The rearrangement links TRBV19 to TRBJ1-1; D is uncertain. Trimming removed 7 bases at V and 3 bases at J, with 15 bases between. This CDR3 is 14 amino acids long. Germline assignment: CDR1 LNHDA and CDR2 SQIVND (reference sequence). CDR3 in amino acids: CASTSLGRDTEAFF. The DNA for the CDR3 is TGTGCCAGTACCTCGCTGGGCCGGGACACTGAAGCTTTCTTT.

This chain joins TRBV6-6 and TRBJ1-5; 8 nucleotides line up with TRBD1. V shed 10 bases, J shed 3 bases, and the junction held 8 bases outside the gene matches. The germline CDR1 and CDR2 sequences are MNHNY and SVGAGI (reference sequence). CDR3 length equals 14 residues. The CDR3 DNA reads as TGTGCCACCTTCGGACAGGGCCACAATCAGCCCCAGCATTTT. Translation gives CATFGQGHNQPQHF.

The chain has TRBV12-3 or TRBV12-4 and TRBJ1-1; the match to TRBD1 covers 7 bases. The trim removed 5 bases at V and 4 bases at J, leaving 4 bases unmatched. CDR3 length: 13 amino acids. This CDR3 is CASSLTGATEAFF. The CDR3 DNA reads TGTGCCAGCAGTCTAACAGGGGCCACTGAAGCTTTCTTT.

This clonotype was picked up many times. The chain has TRBV27 and TRBJ1-1, with D possibly TRBD1 on 6 matching bases. The CDR3 has 13 residues. Trimming took off 2 bases at V and 4 bases at J, with 8 bases between the two ends. Germline V gives CDR1 MNHEY, CDR2 SMNVEV (reference sequence). The CDR3 loop reads CASSLGGGTEAFF. CDR3 nucleotides: TGTGCCAGCAGTTTAGGGGGCGGCACTGAAGCTTTCTTT.

The chain carries TRBV7-9 and TRBJ2-3; tentatively, D is TRBD1 (5 bases). Germline lookup yields CDR1 SEHNR and CDR2 FQNEAQ (reference sequence). With 6 bases removed from V and 2 bases from J, the gap between germline ends came to 15 bases. The CDR3 covers 15 residues. CDR3 DNA: TGTGCCAGCAGTAACCCTCCAGGGCCCACAGATACGCAGTATTTT. Its translation is CASSNPPGPTDTQYF. The full variable domain, its missing parts supplied by reference TRBV7-9 and TRBJ2-3, is DTGVSQNPRHKITKRGQNVTFRCDPISEHNRLYWYRQTLGQGPEFLTYFQNEAQLEKSRLLSDRFSAERPKGSFSTLEIQRTEQGDSAMYLCASSNPPGPTDTQYFGPGTRLTVL.

The gene calls are TRBV6-5 and TRBJ2-1; D is perhaps TRBD2 (7 bases). Germline CDR1 MNHEY, CDR2 SVGAGI. The CDR3 runs 16 residues. Trimming pared 2 bases from V and 0 bases from J, leaving 11 bases between. The CDR3 bases are TGTGCCAGCAGTTACGGGGGGGCGAGCTCCTACAATGAGCAGTTCTTC. Its translation is CASSYGGASSYNEQFF.

J is TRBJ2-7 and V is TRBV7-9; 7 positions agree with TRBD1. The CDR3 contains 16 residues. Germline V gene data show CDR1 as SEHNR and CDR2 as FQNEAQ (reference sequence). Trimming at V came to 2 bases and at J to 1 base, leaving 8 bases not matched to a gene. The CDR3 region is CASSLRQTGDSYEQYF. CDR3 nucleotide sequence: TGTGCCAGCAGCTTACGTCAAACAGGGGATTCCTACGAGCAGTACTTC.

The V gene is TRBV6-5, the J gene TRBJ1-1, with D possibly matching TRBD1 (5 bases). CDR3 size: 16 residues. Germline assignment: CDR1 MNHEY and CDR2 SVGAGI. Trimming pared 2 bases from V and 1 base from J, leaving 14 bases between. The CDR3 here is CASSYGLGRGNTEAFF. Written as DNA, the CDR3 is TGTGCCAGCAGTTACGGATTGGGACGGGGGAACACTGAAGCTTTCTTT.

The chain couples TRBV11-2 to TRBJ2-1; 7 bases line up with TRBD2. V shed 4 bases, J shed 8 bases, and the junction held 2 bases outside the gene matches. The CDR3 is 12 residues long. The germline CDR1 and CDR2 sequences are SGHAT and FQNNGV. The chain's CDR3 is CASSSGGDEQFF. CDR3 nucleotides: TGTGCCAGCAGCTCTGGGGGGGATGAGCAGTTCTTC.

The chain combines TRBV4-1 with TRBJ1-6; 7 bases are a match to TRBD1. V was pared by 4 bases and J by 4 bases, with 10 bases of the junction left unmatched. Germline V gene sequence: CDR1 MGHRA, CDR2 YSYEKL. The CDR3 sequence is 17 residues long. The CDR3 region has the DNA TGCGCCAGCAGCCCTATGACAGGGCGAAAATATAATTCACCCCTCCACTTT. Its protein is CASSPMTGRKYNSPLHF.

J is TRBJ2-1 and V is TRBV2; 10 bases map to TRBD2. Germline V gene data show CDR1 as SNHLY and CDR2 as FYNNEI. The CDR3 spans 14 residues. Trimming removed 8 bases from V and 9 bases from J; junction bases left unmatched: 10. CDR3 sequence reads: CASPRSGGAGEQFF. The DNA for the CDR3 is TGTGCCAGCCCTCGGAGCGGGGGGGCTGGTGAGCAGTTCTTC. The whole variable domain, filled in from reference TRBV2 and TRBJ2-1, reads EPEVTQTPSHQVTQMGQEVILRCVPISNHLYFYWYRQILGQKVEFLVSFYNNEISEKSEIFDDQFSVERPDGSNFTLKIRSTKLEDSAMYFCASPRSGGAGEQFFGPGTRLTVL.

The rearrangement links TRBV7-8 to TRBJ1-1; 7 bases match TRBD1. The CDR3 extends over 15 amino acids. V dropped 5 bases and J dropped 1; count of bases not matched to a gene: 7. Germline V gene sequence: CDR1 SGHVS, CDR2 FQNEAQ. CDR3 nucleotide sequence: TGTGCCAGCAGCCCCCGGACAGGTCAGAACACTGAAGCTTTCTTT. This translates into CASSPRTGQNTEAFF.

V and J are TRBV28 and TRBJ1-2; 7 bases are a match to TRBD1. Trimming took 5 bases from V and 8 from J; bases not matched to a gene: 8. In germline, CDR1 is MDHEN, CDR2 SYDVKM. The CDR3 sequence is 13 residues long. CDR3: CASSPRQGEGYTF. The CDR3 DNA sequence: TGTGCCAGCAGTCCGAGACAGGGTGAAGGCTACACCTTC.

The chain recombines TRBV4-1 with TRBJ2-1; D gene ambiguous. CDR1 is MGHRA and CDR2 is YSYEKL in the germline V gene. CDR3 length equals 12 residues. Trimming removed 1 base at V and 9 bases at J, with 7 bases between. CDR3 sequence (DNA): TGCGCCAGCAGCCAAGTCCAGAGTGAGCAGTTCTTC. This gives the protein CASSQVQSEQFF.

This chain uses TRBV7-6 with TRBJ2-2; D possibly corresponds to TRBD2 (7 bases). Germline lookup yields CDR1 SGHVS and CDR2 FNYEAQ. There are 17 residues in the CDR3. The V and J ends lost 1 base and 4 bases respectively, with 16 bases between them. The CDR3 DNA is TGTGCCAGCAGCTTAGAATTGGCGGGGGCTTCCACCGGGGAGCTGTTTTTT. Protein: CASSLELAGASTGELFF.